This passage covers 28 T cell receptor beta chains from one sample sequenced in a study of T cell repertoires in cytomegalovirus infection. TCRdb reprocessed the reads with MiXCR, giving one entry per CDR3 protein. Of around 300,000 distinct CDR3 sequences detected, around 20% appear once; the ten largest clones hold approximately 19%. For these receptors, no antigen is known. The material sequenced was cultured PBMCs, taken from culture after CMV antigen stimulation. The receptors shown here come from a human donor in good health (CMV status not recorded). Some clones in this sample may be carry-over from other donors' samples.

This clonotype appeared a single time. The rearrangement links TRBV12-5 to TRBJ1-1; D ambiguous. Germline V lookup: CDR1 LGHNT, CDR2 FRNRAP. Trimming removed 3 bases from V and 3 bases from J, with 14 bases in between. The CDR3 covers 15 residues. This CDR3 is CASGFRFRIDTEAFF. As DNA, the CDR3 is TGTGCTAGTGGTTTTAGGTTTAGGATAGACACTGAAGCTTTCTTT.

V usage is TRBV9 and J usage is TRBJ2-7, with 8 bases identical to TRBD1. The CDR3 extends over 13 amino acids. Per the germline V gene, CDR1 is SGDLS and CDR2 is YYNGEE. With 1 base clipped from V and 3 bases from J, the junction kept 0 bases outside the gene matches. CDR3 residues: CASSVTGGYEQYF. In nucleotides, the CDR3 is TGTGCCAGCAGCGTAACAGGGGGCTACGAGCAGTACTTC.

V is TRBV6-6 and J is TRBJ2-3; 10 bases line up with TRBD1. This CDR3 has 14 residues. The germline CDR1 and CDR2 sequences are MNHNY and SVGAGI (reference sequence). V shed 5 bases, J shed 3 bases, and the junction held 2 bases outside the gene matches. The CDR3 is CASSGQGVTDTQYF. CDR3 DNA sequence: TGTGCCAGCAGTGGACAGGGGGTGACAGATACGCAGTATTTT.

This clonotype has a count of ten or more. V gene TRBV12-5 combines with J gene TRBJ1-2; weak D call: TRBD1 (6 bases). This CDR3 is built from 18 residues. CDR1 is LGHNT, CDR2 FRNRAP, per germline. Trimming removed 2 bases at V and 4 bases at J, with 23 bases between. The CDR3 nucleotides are TGTGCTAGTGGTTTGAAGGAGTCAGGGACACGCCGATTCTATGGCTACACCTTC. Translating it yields CASGLKESGTRRFYGYTF.

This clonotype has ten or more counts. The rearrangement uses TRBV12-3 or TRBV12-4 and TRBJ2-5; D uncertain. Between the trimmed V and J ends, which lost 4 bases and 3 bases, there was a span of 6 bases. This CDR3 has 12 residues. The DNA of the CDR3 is TGTGCCAGCAGTTCTTGGGAAGAGACCCAGTACTTC. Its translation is CASSSWEETQYF.

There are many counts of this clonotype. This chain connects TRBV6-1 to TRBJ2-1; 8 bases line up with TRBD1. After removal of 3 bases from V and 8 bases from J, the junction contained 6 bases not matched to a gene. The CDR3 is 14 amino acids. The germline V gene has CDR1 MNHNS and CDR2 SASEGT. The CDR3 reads CASSETDRVDEQFF. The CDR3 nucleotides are TGTGCCAGCAGTGAGACGGACAGGGTTGATGAGCAGTTCTTC.

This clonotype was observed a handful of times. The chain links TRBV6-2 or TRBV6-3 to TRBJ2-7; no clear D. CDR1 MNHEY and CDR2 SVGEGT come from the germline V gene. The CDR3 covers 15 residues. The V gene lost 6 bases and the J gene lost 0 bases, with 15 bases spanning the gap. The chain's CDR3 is CASRMGSSSSYEQYF. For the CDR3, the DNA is TGTGCCAGCAGGATGGGCAGCTCGAGCTCCTACGAGCAGTACTTC.

CDR3: CASSQDSGQHPASYNEQFF. DNA of the CDR3: TGTGCCAGCAGCCAAGATTCCGGACAGCACCCTGCTTCCTACAATGAGCAGTTCTTC. The chain couples TRBV3-1 to TRBJ2-1; D may be TRBD1 (6 bases). CDR3 length: 19 amino acids. Germline-derived CDR1 and CDR2 are LGHDT and YNNKEL (reference sequence). V lost 0 bases, J lost 1 base, and 19 bases lay in between.

The CDR3 DNA is TGTGCCAGCAGCTTAGACCCGGGCCCCTACAATGAGCAGTTCTTC. Translating it yields CASSLDPGPYNEQFF. The V call is TRBV7-9, the J call TRBJ2-1; D is ambiguous. The germline CDR1 and CDR2 sequences are SEHNR and FQNEAQ (reference sequence). The V and J ends lost 1 base and 2 bases respectively, with 9 bases between them. This CDR3 spans 15 amino acids.

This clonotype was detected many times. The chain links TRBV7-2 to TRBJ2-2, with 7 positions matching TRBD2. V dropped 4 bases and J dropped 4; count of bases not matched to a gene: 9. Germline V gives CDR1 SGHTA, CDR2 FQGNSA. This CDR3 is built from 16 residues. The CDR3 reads CASSSGLADTTGELFF. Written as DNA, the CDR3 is TGTGCCAGCAGCTCTGGGCTAGCGGACACCACCGGGGAGCTGTTTTTT.

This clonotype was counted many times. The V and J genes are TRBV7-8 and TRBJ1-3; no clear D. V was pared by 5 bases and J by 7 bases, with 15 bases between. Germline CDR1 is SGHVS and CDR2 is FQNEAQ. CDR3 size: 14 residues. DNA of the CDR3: TGTGCCAGCAGCGAAGGGAAGACATTTAACACCATATATTTT. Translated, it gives CASSEGKTFNTIYF. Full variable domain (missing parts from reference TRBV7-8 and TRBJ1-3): GAGVSQSPRYKVAKRGQDVALRCDPISGHVSLFWYQQALGQGPEFLTYFQNEAQLDKSGLPSDRFFAERPEGSVSTLKIQRTQQEDSAVYLCASSEGKTFNTIYFGEGSWLTVV.

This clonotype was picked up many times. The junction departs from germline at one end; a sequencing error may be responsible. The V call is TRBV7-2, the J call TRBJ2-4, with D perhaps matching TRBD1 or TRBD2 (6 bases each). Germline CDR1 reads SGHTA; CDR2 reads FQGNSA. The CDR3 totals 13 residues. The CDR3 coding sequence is TGTGCCACCAGCTCTGGAGGGGGGAACATTCAGTACTTC. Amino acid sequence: CATSSGGGNIQYF.

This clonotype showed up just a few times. The CDR3 DNA follows: TGTGCCAGCAGCGGCGGGGCGAGAGGAGGGCAGCCCCAGCATTTT. Its protein product is CASSGGARGGQPQHF. The chain couples TRBV5-8 to TRBJ1-5; D is possibly TRBD1 (5 bases). This CDR3 comprises 15 residues. The germline V and J ends were trimmed by 4 bases and 7 bases, with 18 bases remaining between them. Per the germline V gene, CDR1 is SGHTS and CDR2 is YDEGEE.

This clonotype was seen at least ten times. The CDR3 region has the DNA TGTGCCAGCAGCTTGTCGGTGGGAGGCGTTGCGTTCTTC. Translated, it gives CASSLSVGGVAFF. The rearrangement joins TRBV5-6 to TRBJ2-1; D perhaps matches TRBD2 (6 bases). V was pared by 1 base and J by 15 bases, with 17 bases between. The CDR3 runs 13 residues. Germline CDR1 and CDR2: SGHDT and YYEEEE.

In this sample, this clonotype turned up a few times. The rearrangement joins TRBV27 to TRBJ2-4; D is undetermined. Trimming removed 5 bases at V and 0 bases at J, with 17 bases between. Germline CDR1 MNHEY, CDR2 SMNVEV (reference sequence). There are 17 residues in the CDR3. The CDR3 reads CASSPFRALAAKNIQYF. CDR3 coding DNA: TGTGCCAGCAGTCCATTCCGGGCCTTAGCAGCCAAAAACATTCAGTACTTC.

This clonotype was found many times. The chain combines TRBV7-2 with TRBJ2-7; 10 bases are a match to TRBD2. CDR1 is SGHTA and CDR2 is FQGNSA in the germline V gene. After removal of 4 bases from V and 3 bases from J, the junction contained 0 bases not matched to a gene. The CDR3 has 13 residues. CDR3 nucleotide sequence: TGTGCCAGCAGCTCTAGCGGGGGCTACGAGCAGTACGTC. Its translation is CASSSSGGYEQYV.

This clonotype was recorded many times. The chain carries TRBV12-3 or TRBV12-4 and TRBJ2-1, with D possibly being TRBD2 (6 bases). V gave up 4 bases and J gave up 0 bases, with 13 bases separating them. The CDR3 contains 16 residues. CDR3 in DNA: TGTGCCAGCAGTTCCGTTGCCGGGAGCTCCTACAATGAGCAGTTCTTC. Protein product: CASSSVAGSSYNEQFF.

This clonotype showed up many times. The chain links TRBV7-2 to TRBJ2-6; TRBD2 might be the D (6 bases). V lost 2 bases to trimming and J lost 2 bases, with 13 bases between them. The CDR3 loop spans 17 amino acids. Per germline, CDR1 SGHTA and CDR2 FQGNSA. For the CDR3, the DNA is TGTGCCAGCAGCTTACTCGGGAGCCCCCCTGGGGCCAACGTCCTGACTTTC. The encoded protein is CASSLLGSPPGANVLTF.

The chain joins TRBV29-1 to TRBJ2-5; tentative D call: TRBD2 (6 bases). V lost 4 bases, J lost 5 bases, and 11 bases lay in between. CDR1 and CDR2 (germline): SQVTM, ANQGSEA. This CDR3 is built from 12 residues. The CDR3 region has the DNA TGCAGCGTTGCGCTCCGGGGGGAGACCCAGTACTTC. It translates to CSVALRGETQYF.

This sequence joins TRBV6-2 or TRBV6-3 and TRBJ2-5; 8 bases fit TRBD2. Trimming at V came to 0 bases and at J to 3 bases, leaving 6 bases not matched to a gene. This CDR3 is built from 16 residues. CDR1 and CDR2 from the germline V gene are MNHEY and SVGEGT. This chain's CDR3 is CASSYSSGSGKETQYF. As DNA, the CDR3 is TGTGCCAGCAGTTACTCGAGCGGGAGCGGCAAAGAGACCCAGTACTTC.

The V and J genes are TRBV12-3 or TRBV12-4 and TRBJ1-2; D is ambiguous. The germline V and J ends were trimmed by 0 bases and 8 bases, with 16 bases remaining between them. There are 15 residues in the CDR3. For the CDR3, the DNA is TGTGCCAGCAGTTTAGCGTTGGCGGACCTTTTGGGCTACACCTTC. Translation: CASSLALADLLGYTF.

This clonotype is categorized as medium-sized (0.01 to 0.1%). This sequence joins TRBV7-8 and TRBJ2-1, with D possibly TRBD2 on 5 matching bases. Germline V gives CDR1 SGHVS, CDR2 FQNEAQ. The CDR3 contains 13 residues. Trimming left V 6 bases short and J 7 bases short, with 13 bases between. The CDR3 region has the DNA TGTGCCAGCAGTATAATTACGGGGAATGAGCAGTTCTTC. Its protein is CASSIITGNEQFF. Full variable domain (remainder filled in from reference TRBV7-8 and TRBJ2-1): GAGVSQSPRYKVAKRGQDVALRCDPISGHVSLFWYQQALGQGPEFLTYFQNEAQLDKSGLPSDRFFAERPEGSVSTLKIQRTQQEDSAVYLCASSIITGNEQFFGPGTRLTVL.

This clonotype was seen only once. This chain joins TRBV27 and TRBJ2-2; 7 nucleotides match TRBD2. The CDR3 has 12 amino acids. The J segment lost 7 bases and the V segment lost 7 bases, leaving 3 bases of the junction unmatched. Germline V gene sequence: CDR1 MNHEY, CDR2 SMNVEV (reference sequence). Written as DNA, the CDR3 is TGTGCCAGCACCCCGGGAGGCGGGGAGCTGTTTTTT. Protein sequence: CASTPGGGELFF.

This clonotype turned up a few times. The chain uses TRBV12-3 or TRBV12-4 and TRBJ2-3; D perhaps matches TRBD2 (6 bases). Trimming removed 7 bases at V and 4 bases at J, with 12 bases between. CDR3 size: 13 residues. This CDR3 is CASTHPGADTQYF. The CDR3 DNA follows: TGTGCCAGCACTCACCCGGGGGCAGATACGCAGTATTTT.

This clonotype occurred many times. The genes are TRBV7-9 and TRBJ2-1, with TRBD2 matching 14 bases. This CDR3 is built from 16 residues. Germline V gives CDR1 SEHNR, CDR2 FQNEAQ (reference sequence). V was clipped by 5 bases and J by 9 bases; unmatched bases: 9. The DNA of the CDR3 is TGTGCCAGCAGCCCCCACGGGACTAGCGGGAGTCCTGAGCAGTTCTTC. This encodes CASSPHGTSGSPEQFF.

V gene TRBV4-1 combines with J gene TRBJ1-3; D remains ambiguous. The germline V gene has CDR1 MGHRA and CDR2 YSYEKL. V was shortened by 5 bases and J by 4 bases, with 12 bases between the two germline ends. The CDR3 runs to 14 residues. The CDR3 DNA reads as TGCGCCAGCAGCAAAACGGACGGCGGAAACACCATATATTTT. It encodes CASSKTDGGNTIYF.

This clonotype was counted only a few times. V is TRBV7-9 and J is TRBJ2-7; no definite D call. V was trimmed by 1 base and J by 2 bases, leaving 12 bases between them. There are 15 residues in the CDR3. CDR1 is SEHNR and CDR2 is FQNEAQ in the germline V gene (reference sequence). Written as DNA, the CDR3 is TGTGCCAGCAGCTTAGGGCCTTGGGCGCCCTACGAGCAGTACGTC. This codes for CASSLGPWAPYEQYV.

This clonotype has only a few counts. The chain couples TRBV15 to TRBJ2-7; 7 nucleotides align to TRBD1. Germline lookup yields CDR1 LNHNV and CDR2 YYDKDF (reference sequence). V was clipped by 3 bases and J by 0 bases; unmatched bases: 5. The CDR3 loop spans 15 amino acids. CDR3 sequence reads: CATSSPRDSSYEQYF. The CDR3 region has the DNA TGTGCCACCAGCAGCCCCCGGGACAGCTCCTACGAGCAGTACTTC.